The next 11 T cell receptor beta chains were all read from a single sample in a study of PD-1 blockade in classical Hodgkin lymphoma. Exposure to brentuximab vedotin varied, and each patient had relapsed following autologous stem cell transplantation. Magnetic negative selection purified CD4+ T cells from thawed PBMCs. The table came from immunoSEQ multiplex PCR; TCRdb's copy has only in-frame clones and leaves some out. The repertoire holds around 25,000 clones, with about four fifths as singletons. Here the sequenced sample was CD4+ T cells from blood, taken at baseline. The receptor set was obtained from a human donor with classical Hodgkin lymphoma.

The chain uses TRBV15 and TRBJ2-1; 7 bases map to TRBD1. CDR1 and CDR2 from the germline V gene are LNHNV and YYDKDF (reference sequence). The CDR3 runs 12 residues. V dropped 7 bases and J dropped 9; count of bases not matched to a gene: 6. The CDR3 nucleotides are TGTGCCACCACCCCGACAGGGCGTGAGCAGTTCTTC. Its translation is CATTPTGREQFF.

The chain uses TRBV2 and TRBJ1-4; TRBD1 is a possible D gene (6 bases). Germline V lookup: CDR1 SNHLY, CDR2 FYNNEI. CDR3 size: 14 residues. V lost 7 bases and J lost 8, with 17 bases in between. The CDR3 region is CASTGGASGEKLFF. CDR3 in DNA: TGTGCCAGCACGGGGGGCGCGAGCGGAGAAAAACTGTTTTTT.

The CDR3 DNA is TGTGCCAGCAGCCAAGCGTCCGAGACCCAGTACTTC. Translating gives CASSQASETQYF. This rearrangement joins TRBV4-2 to TRBJ2-5, with D unresolved. Deletions cut 1 base from V and 5 bases from J, with 5 bases between. Looked up from germline, CDR1 is LGHNA and CDR2 is YNFKEQ. CDR3 length equals 12 residues.

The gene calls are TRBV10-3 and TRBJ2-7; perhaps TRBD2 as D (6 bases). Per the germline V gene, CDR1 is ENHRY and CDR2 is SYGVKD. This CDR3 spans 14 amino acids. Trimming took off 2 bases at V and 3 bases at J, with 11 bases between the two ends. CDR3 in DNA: TGTGCCATCAGTGAGGGGAGGATAGACTACGAGCAGTACTTC. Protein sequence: CAISEGRIDYEQYF.

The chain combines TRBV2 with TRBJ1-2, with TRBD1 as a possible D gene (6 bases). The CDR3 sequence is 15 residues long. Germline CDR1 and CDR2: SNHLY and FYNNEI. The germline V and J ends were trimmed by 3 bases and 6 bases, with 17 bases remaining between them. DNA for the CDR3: TGTGCCAGCAGTGAGGGGGCTGCAGCTATCCATGGCTACACCTTC. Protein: CASSEGAAAIHGYTF. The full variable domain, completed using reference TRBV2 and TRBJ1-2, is EPEVTQTPSHQVTQMGQEVILRCVPISNHLYFYWYRQILGQKVEFLVSFYNNEISEKSEIFDDQFSVERPDGSNFTLKIRSTKLEDSAMYFCASSEGAAAIHGYTFGSGTRLTVV.

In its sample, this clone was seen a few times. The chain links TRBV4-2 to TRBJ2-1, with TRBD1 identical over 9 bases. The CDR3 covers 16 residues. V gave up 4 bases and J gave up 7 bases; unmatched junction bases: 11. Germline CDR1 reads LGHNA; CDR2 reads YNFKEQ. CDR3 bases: TGTGCCAGCAGCCTACTAACCGGGACAGGGTTGAATGAGCAGTTCTTC. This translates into CASSLLTGTGLNEQFF.

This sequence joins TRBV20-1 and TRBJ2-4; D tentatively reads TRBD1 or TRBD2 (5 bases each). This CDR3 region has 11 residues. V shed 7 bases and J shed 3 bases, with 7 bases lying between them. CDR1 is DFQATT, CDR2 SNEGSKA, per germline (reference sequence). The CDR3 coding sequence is TGCAGTGTGGGGGACAAAAACATTCAGTACTTC. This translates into CSVGDKNIQYF.

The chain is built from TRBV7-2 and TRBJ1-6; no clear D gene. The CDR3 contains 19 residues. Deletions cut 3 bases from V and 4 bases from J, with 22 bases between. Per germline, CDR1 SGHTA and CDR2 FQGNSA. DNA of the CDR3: TGTGCCAGCAGCTTCGGAGATCAGACTGGTGGTTATTATAATTCACCCCTCCACTTT. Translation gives CASSFGDQTGGYYNSPLHF.

The CDR3: CASSLGASSNQPQHF. The CDR3 DNA is TGTGCCAGCAGTTTGGGGGCTTCTAGCAATCAGCCCCAGCATTTT. V usage is TRBV28 and J usage is TRBJ1-5; D is possibly TRBD1 (6 bases). CDR3 length equals 15 residues. The ends were cut back, 3 bases at V and 0 bases at J, with 9 bases in the middle. CDR1 MDHEN and CDR2 SYDVKM come from the germline V gene.

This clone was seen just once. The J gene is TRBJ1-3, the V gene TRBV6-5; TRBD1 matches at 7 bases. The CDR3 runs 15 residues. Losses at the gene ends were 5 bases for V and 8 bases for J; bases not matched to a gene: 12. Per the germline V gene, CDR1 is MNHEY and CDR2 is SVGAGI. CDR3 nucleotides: TGTGCCAGCAGTAAGACAGGGATTCTGGAAGACACCATATATTTT. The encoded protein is CASSKTGILEDTIYF.

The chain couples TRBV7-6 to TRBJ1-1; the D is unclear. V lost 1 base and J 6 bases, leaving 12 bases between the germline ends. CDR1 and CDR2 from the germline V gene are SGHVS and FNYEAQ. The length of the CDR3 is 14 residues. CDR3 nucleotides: TGTGCCAGCAGCTTAGGTCAAGGGAGGGCTGAAGCTTTCTTT. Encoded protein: CASSLGQGRAEAFF.